Detailed here is one TCR beta chain. The antigen is undetermined. The data derive from a study of T cells in Graves' hyperthyroidism and ophthalmopathy. The source material, RNA transcripts, was used to amplify TCR beta CDR3 regions. TCR CDR3 underwent first-round RT-PCR with the HTBI primer set. In TCRdb, the multiplex PCR reads were re-called with MiXCR into one record per CDR3 protein. This sample yields about 720,000 distinct CDR3 sequences, of which roughly a sixth are seen a single time; over 15% belongs to the top ten. Findings of the study overall: Stable hyperthyroidism and ophthalmopathy were separated using 13 V-J signatures.

After removal of 7 bases from V and 4 bases from J, the junction contained 7 bases not matched to a gene. There are 15 residues in the CDR3. CDR1 and CDR2 from the germline V gene are WNHNN and SYGVQD (reference sequence). Material: blood. This TCR derives from a woman aged 45-65 years with Graves' hyperthyroidism that later progressed to Graves' ophthalmopathy. This chain connects TRBV10-1 to TRBJ2-3; TRBD1 agrees at 11 bases. The CDR3 DNA follows: TGCGCCAGCAACGCCGGACAGGGGGCCGCAGATACGCAGTATTTT. The encoded protein is CASNAGQGAADTQYF.